Following are 25 T cell receptor beta chains from one sample sequenced in a study of molecular identifiers for immune sequencing clone quantification. One entry per CDR3 protein results from TCRdb running MiXCR on the PCR reads. The table shows a few hundred thousand distinct CDR3 sequences, with 20% to 25% occurring only once. The material sequenced was naive CD8+ T cells from blood, with Jurkat cell RNA spiked in. As for subset: FACS-sorted CD8+CD4-CCR7+CD45RA+ naive T cells. Every receptor here comes from a human donor in good health. Some libraries in this study had Jurkat cell RNA spiked in.

This clonotype was seen a handful of times. V usage is TRBV27 and J usage is TRBJ1-4, with TRBD1 as a possible D gene (6 bases). The CDR3 consists of 14 residues. Germline V gives CDR1 MNHEY, CDR2 SMNVEV (reference sequence). V was shortened by 4 bases and J by 5 bases, with 11 bases between the two germline ends. The DNA of the CDR3 is TGTGCCAGCAGTTCAAGGACAGCGAATGAAAAACTGTTTTTT. Its translation is CASSSRTANEKLFF. Combining the CDR3 with reference TRBV27 and TRBJ1-4 gives the whole variable domain EAQVTQNPRYLITVTGKKLTVTCSQNMNHEYMSWYRQDPGLGLRQIYYSMNVEVTDKGDVPEGYKVSRKEKRNFPLILESPSPNQTSLYFCASSSRTANEKLFFGSGTQLSVL.

A few counts support this clonotype. The gene calls are TRBV12-5 and TRBJ1-5, with D hard to call. Germline V gene lookup returns CDR1 LGHNT and CDR2 FRNRAP. The CDR3 spans 14 residues. V was clipped by 4 bases and J by 0 bases, with 7 bases between them. Here the CDR3 DNA reads TGTGCTAGTGGTTCCGGGATTAGCAATCAGCCCCAGCATTTT. This gives the protein CASGSGISNQPQHF.

This clonotype was observed at least ten times. The gene calls are TRBV5-6 and TRBJ2-7; unclear D gene. V was shortened by 0 bases and J by 0 bases, with 7 bases between the two germline ends. Looked up from germline, CDR1 is SGHDT and CDR2 is YYEEEE. The CDR3 sequence is 14 residues long. The CDR3 region is CASSLVQISYEQYF. In DNA, the CDR3 is TGTGCCAGCAGCTTGGTCCAGATCTCCTACGAGCAGTACTTC.

The chain couples TRBV6-5 to TRBJ1-1; D is uncertain. The CDR3 has 13 residues. From germline, CDR1 is MNHEY and CDR2 SVGAGI. V was shortened by 6 bases and J by 9 bases, with 17 bases between the two germline ends. The CDR3, as DNA: TGTGCCAGCAGCCCCAGCGGGCGGGATAAAGCTTTCTTT. As protein: CASSPSGRDKAFF.

To note about this clonotype: The CDR3 does not end in the conserved phenylalanine or tryptophan, so this is likely a read error. The rearrangement links TRBV6-5 to TRBJ1-2; TRBD1 is a possible D gene (5 bases). CDR1 and CDR2 (germline): MNHEY, SVGAGI. The CDR3 has 14 residues. V lost 3 bases and J lost 3, with 11 bases in between. The CDR3, as DNA: TGTGCCAGCAGTTATGGGGCAGAGTACTATGGCTACACCCTC. This gives the protein CASSYGAEYYGYTL.

This clonotype was seen repeatedly, ten times or more. The chain is built from TRBV7-2 and TRBJ2-7; D is uncertain. Germline loops: CDR1 SGHTA, CDR2 FQGNSA. V lost 5 bases, J lost 2 bases, and 10 bases lay in between. The CDR3 has 13 residues. The CDR3 loop is CASSPSLPYEQYF. The CDR3 DNA sequence: TGTGCCAGCAGCCCGTCGCTGCCCTACGAGCAGTACTTC.

This clonotype was seen repeatedly, ten times or more. This chain joins TRBV6-5 and TRBJ2-5; the match to TRBD1 covers 7 bases. The CDR3 runs 16 residues. From germline, CDR1 is MNHEY and CDR2 SVGAGI. The J segment lost 6 bases and the V segment lost 2 bases, leaving 12 bases of the junction unmatched. The CDR3 nucleotides read TGTGCCAGCAGTTACGAGGGGAGTGAGGGGGCGAAGACCCAGTACTTC. It encodes CASSYEGSEGAKTQYF.

This clonotype was counted between two and nine times. This chain links TRBV30 with TRBJ1-4; D gene uncertain. The V end lost 0 bases, the J end lost 0 bases, and 5 bases lay between the germline ends. CDR1 is GTSNPN, CDR2 SVGIG, per germline (reference sequence). The CDR3 covers 14 residues. Written as DNA, the CDR3 is TGTGCCTGGAGTGTGACTTCAACTAATGAAAAACTGTTTTTT. Translation: CAWSVTSTNEKLFF.

Comment on this clonotype: This may be a read error: a much more frequent sequence differs by one nucleotide. The V and J genes are TRBV7-8 and TRBJ1-4, with TRBD1 matching over 7 bases. CDR3 length equals 15 residues. Unmatched junction bases numbered 10, after V lost 7 bases and J lost 5 bases. Germline lookup yields CDR1 SGHVS and CDR2 FQNEAQ. The CDR3 DNA sequence: TGTGCCAGCAACATGCTCAGGGGGTTGAATGAAAAACTGTTTTTT. Encoded protein: CASNMLRGLNEKLFF.

With respect to this clonotype: A clone one base away is much larger, so this may be a read error. V is TRBV6-5 and J is TRBJ2-3, with D perhaps given as TRBD1 or TRBD2 (5 bases each). The CDR3 is 14 residues long. V lost 11 bases and J 6 bases, leaving 21 bases between the germline ends. Germline lookup yields CDR1 MNHEY and CDR2 SVGAGI. For the CDR3, the DNA is TGTGCCGGCACTCCCGGGCCGGGGCCCGATACGCAGTATTTT. Encoded protein: CAGTPGPGPDTQYF.

Of note for this clonotype: Germline and junction disagree at one end, which may indicate a read error. This rearrangement joins TRBV30 to TRBJ1-1; TRBD1 aligns across 7 bases. The CDR3 extends over 14 amino acids. Germline lookup yields CDR1 GTSNPN and CDR2 SVGIG (reference sequence). The DNA of the CDR3 is TGTGTCTGGAGTCCAGGGGGTTTTAGCACTGAAGCTTTCTTT. It specifies CVWSPGGFSTEAFF.

This clonotype turned up a few times. The rearrangement links TRBV28 to TRBJ2-3; 7 positions match TRBD2. In germline, CDR1 is MDHEN, CDR2 SYDVKM. This CDR3 has 16 amino acids. V lost 3 bases, J lost 2 bases, and 8 bases stayed unmatched. The CDR3 coding sequence is TGTGCCAGCAGTTTTTTTATGCGGGGGAACACAGATACGCAGTATTTT. Encoded protein: CASSFFMRGNTDTQYF.

V gene TRBV19 combines with J gene TRBJ2-3, with 10 bases fitting TRBD2. The germline V gene has CDR1 LNHDA and CDR2 SQIVND (reference sequence). The CDR3 runs to 15 residues. Trimming took 7 bases from V and 4 from J; bases not matched to a gene: 8. This CDR3 is CASTTWGLASDTQYF. DNA for the CDR3: TGTGCCAGTACTACGTGGGGACTAGCGTCAGATACGCAGTATTTT.

This sequence joins TRBV6-2 or TRBV6-3 and TRBJ1-2; 7 bases match TRBD1. The trim removed 8 bases at V and 4 bases at J, leaving 13 bases unmatched. The germline V gene has CDR1 MNHEY and CDR2 SVGEGT. The CDR3 sequence is 15 residues long. The CDR3 DNA reads TGTGCCAGCCGCCGACAGGGAGGAGTGGGCTATGGCTACACCTTC. Its translation: CASRRQGGVGYGYTF.

Only a few counts were recorded for this clonotype. The gene calls are TRBV12-3 or TRBV12-4 and TRBJ2-3, with 10 nucleotides matching TRBD1. CDR3 length: 14 amino acids. V dropped 7 bases and J dropped 5; count of bases not matched to a gene: 6. CDR3 residues: CASTGDRGRDTQYF. CDR3 nucleotide sequence: TGTGCCAGCACCGGGGACAGGGGTAGAGATACGCAGTATTTT.

The rearrangement uses TRBV27 and TRBJ1-2; 8 nucleotides align to TRBD1. The junction had 10 bases not matched to a gene; V was cut back by 4 bases and J by 3 bases. This CDR3 comprises 16 residues. Germline CDR1 and CDR2: MNHEY and SMNVEV (reference sequence). In DNA form, the CDR3 reads TGTGCCAGCAGTTGGACAGGGAGTCCGGAATACTATGGCTACACCTTC. This codes for CASSWTGSPEYYGYTF.

This clonotype was seen more than once but under ten times. An end of the junction does not agree with germline; a read error may underlie this. The chain combines TRBV7-3 with TRBJ2-5; perhaps TRBD1 as D (6 bases). CDR3 length: 12 amino acids. Germline V gene sequence: CDR1 SGHTA, CDR2 FQGTGA. The CDR3 protein is CASSSGRGRGKF. The CDR3, as DNA: TGTGCCAGCAGCTCCGGACGGGGCAGGGGAAAATTC.

CDR3 DNA sequence: TGTGCCAGCAGCTTGGAGGCGACTAGCGGAGATACGCAGTATTTT. This encodes CASSLEATSGDTQYF. The chain carries TRBV5-6 and TRBJ2-3, with 9 bases that match TRBD2. Germline V gene sequence: CDR1 SGHDT, CDR2 YYEEEE. This CDR3 spans 15 amino acids. J was trimmed by 5 bases and V by 0 bases; bases with no gene match: 4.

This clonotype has a count of ten or more. The chain is built from TRBV14 and TRBJ1-4; 9 nucleotides line up with TRBD1. The germline gives CDR1 SGHDN, CDR2 FVKESK. CDR3 length: 15 amino acids. After removal of 5 bases from V and 7 bases from J, the junction contained 8 bases not matched to a gene. The CDR3 is CASSSPRTGVEKLFF. As DNA, the CDR3 is TGTGCCAGCAGCTCCCCCAGGACAGGGGTTGAAAAACTGTTTTTT. The complete variable domain, with remaining parts taken from reference TRBV14 and TRBJ1-4, reads EAGVTQFPSHSVIEKGQTVTLRCDPISGHDNLYWYRRVMGKEIKFLLHFVKESKQDESGMPNNRFLAERTGGTYSTLKVQPAELEDSGVYFCASSSPRTGVEKLFFGSGTQLSVL.

This clonotype has at least ten counts. This chain uses TRBV9 with TRBJ1-2; no clear D gene. CDR1 and CDR2 (germline): SGDLS, YYNGEE. The CDR3 loop spans 11 amino acids. Trimming pared 9 bases from V and 4 bases from J, leaving 10 bases between. The CDR3 sequence: CATQYGYGYTF. The CDR3 DNA follows: TGTGCCACCCAATACGGCTATGGCTACACCTTC.

The chain employs TRBV27 and TRBJ1-5, with D unresolved. CDR3 size: 14 residues. Germline V gene lookup returns CDR1 MNHEY and CDR2 SMNVEV (reference sequence). Trimming took 5 bases from V and 2 from J, leaving 10 bases between them. This chain's CDR3 is CASSGGVGNQPQHF. The CDR3 DNA sequence: TGTGCCAGCAGTGGCGGGGTAGGCAATCAGCCCCAGCATTTT.

This clonotype was detected ten times or more. The chain is built from TRBV6-2 or TRBV6-3 and TRBJ1-1, with 7 bases fitting TRBD1. The CDR3 consists of 15 residues. Germline trimming cut 7 bases from V and 0 bases from J; bases unmatched to any gene: 8. Germline V gene data show CDR1 as MNHEY and CDR2 as SVGEGT. This CDR3 reads CASKGGRSVNTEAFF. The CDR3 bases are TGTGCCAGCAAAGGGGGCAGATCCGTGAACACTGAAGCTTTCTTT.

This clonotype appeared many times. The rearrangement uses TRBV28 and TRBJ2-2; TRBD1 or TRBD2 may be the D gene (6 bases each). Germline V gene sequence: CDR1 MDHEN, CDR2 SYDVKM. The CDR3 spans 15 residues. Trimming left V 2 bases short and J 4 bases short, with 11 bases between. The DNA of the CDR3 is TGTGCCAGCAGTTTAAGGGGGGCGCGCACCGGGGAGCTGTTTTTT. It translates to CASSLRGARTGELFF. Full variable domain (missing parts from reference TRBV28 and TRBJ2-2): DVKVTQSSRYLVKRTGEKVFLECVQDMDHENMFWYRQDPGLGLRLIYFSYDVKMKEKGDIPEGYSVSREKKERFSLILESASTNQTSMYLCASSLRGARTGELFFGEGSRLTVL.

About this clonotype: Possible read error: a much larger clone is one base away. The chain uses TRBV29-1 and TRBJ2-7; tentatively, D is TRBD2 (6 bases). V dropped 6 bases and J dropped 2 bases, with 17 bases sitting between them. The CDR3 consists of 14 residues. CDR1 is SQVTM and CDR2 is ANQGSEA in the germline V gene. CDR3 sequence: CSVEWGESPYEQYF. The CDR3 region has the DNA TGCAGCGTGGAATGGGGGGAGTCCCCCTACGAGCAGTACTTC.

Only a few counts were recorded for this clonotype. The chain employs TRBV7-2 and TRBJ1-6; D call uncertain. The germline V gene encodes CDR1 SGHTA and CDR2 FQGNSA. The CDR3 is made up of 15 amino acids. Trimming pared 8 bases from V and 0 bases from J, leaving 11 bases between. The CDR3 DNA is TGTGCCAGCGGGGTTCGGAGCTCCTATAATTCACCCCTCCACTTT. Its protein is CASGVRSSYNSPLHF. Complete variable domain (other parts from reference TRBV7-2 and TRBJ1-6): GAGVSQSPSNKVTEKGKDVELRCDPISGHTALYWYRQSLGQGLEFLIYFQGNSAPDKSGLPSDRFSAERTGGSVSTLTIQRTQQEDSAVYLCASGVRSSYNSPLHFGNGTRLTVT.